The rows below give T cell receptor beta chains drawn from one sample of a study of beta chain features in type 1 diabetes. Method: immunoSEQ multiplex PCR; TCRdb's copy keeps in-frame clones and lacks some. The table includes approximately 58,000 clones, about 60% detected once. Material for sequencing was stem cell memory CD4+ T cells from blood. Receptors were obtained from a woman aged 25 to 45 with type 1 diabetes. CDR3s include the opening cysteine and the closing phenylalanine or tryptophan. A D gene is named only where the DNA matches it firmly. A clone size is listed for some rows: how often the clone was seen (once, few, many), or a class if it is expanded.

size: -; J: TRBJ2-3; V: TRBV4-2; length: 15; D: -; CDR3: CASSQVGGPTDTQYF; DNA: TGTGCCAGCAGCCAAGTCGGGGGGCCTACAGATACGCAGTATTTT
size: -; J: TRBJ1-1; V: TRBV2; length: 14; D: -; CDR3: CASSTHGLNTEAFF; DNA: TGTGCCAGCAGCACCCACGGGTTGAACACTGAAGCTTTCTTT
size: -; J: TRBJ1-2; V: TRBV18; length: 12; D: -; CDR3: CASSRPGGDYTF; DNA: TGTGCCAGCTCACGACCGGGGGGTGACTACACCTTC
size: -; J: TRBJ1-1; V: TRBV19; length: 15; D: TRBD1; CDR3: CASSARQGAITEAFF; DNA: TGTGCCAGTAGTGCACGACAGGGAGCAATAACTGAAGCTTTCTTT
size: -; J: TRBJ2-1; V: TRBV19; length: 13; D: TRBD1; CDR3: CASTPTGENEQFF; DNA: TGTGCCAGTACCCCGACAGGGGAAAATGAGCAGTTCTTC
size: -; J: TRBJ1-1; V: TRBV9; length: 14; D: -; CDR3: CASNTGTWNTEAFF; DNA: TGTGCCAGCAACACCGGGACTTGGAACACTGAAGCTTTCTTT
size: -; J: TRBJ1-1; V: TRBV27; length: 18; D: TRBD1; CDR3: CATRRPYRGLLMNTEAFF; DNA: TGTGCCACCCGTCGACCGTACAGGGGCCTTTTGATGAACACTGAAGCTTTCTTT
size: once; J: TRBJ2-1; V: TRBV9; length: 16; D: TRBD2; CDR3: CASSAPPGLAGVEQFF; DNA: TGTGCCAGCAGCGCCCCTCCCGGGTTAGCGGGAGTTGAGCAGTTCTTC
size: -; J: TRBJ1-5; V: TRBV2; length: 15; D: TRBD1; CDR3: CASREQTGIDQPQHF; DNA: TGTGCCAGCAGGGAACAGACAGGGATCGATCAGCCCCAGCATTTT
size: few; J: TRBJ2-5; V: TRBV30; length: 12; D: TRBD1; CDR3: CAWSPQGGTQYF; DNA: TGTGCCTGGAGTCCACAGGGGGGGACCCAGTACTTC
size: few; J: TRBJ2-4; V: TRBV27; length: 17; D: -; CDR3: CASRRTQDGIAKNIQYF; DNA: TGTGCCAGCAGGCGGACTCAGGACGGCATAGCCAAAAACATTCAGTACTTC
size: -; J: TRBJ2-1; V: TRBV28; length: 14; D: -; CDR3: CASSWTGWEAEQFF; DNA: TGTGCCAGCAGTTGGACAGGTTGGGAGGCTGAGCAGTTCTTC
size: -; J: TRBJ2-1; V: TRBV29-1; length: 14; D: TRBD2; CDR3: CSVSGTSQNNEQFF; DNA: TGCAGCGTTTCCGGGACTAGTCAGAACAATGAGCAGTTCTTC
size: -; J: TRBJ2-2; V: TRBV28; length: 16; D: TRBD1; CDR3: CASSSGGQANTGELFF; DNA: TGTGCCAGCAGTTCCGGGGGACAGGCGAACACCGGGGAGCTGTTTTTT
size: -; J: TRBJ1-5; V: TRBV18; length: 16; D: TRBD1; CDR3: CASSGTGLERLQPQHF; DNA: TGTGCCAGCTCGGGGACAGGGTTGGAGAGGTTACAGCCCCAGCATTTT
size: -; J: TRBJ2-7; V: TRBV7-9; length: 17; D: TRBD2; CDR3: CASSLKVSGIGAYEQYF; DNA: TGTGCCAGCAGCTTAAAGGTTAGCGGGATTGGGGCCTACGAGCAGTACTTC
size: -; J: TRBJ1-2; V: TRBV7-8; length: 15; D: TRBD1; CDR3: CASSLAGQGVGGYTF; DNA: TGTGCCAGCAGCTTAGCGGGACAGGGAGTTGGTGGCTACACCTTC
size: -; J: TRBJ1-2; V: TRBV19; length: 15; D: TRBD1; CDR3: CASSYRQGGGYGYTF; DNA: TGTGCCAGTAGTTACCGACAGGGAGGTGGCTATGGCTACACCTTC
size: once; J: TRBJ2-7; V: TRBV5-1; length: 14; D: -; CDR3: CASSLGDRGSEQYF; DNA: TGCGCCAGCAGCTTGGGTGATCGGGGGAGCGAGCAGTACTTC
size: -; J: TRBJ2-3; V: TRBV29-1; length: 14; D: TRBD2; CDR3: CSVEAVAGTDTQYF; DNA: TGCAGCGTTGAAGCAGTAGCGGGAACAGATACGCAGTATTTT
size: -; J: TRBJ2-4; V: TRBV15; length: 19; D: -; CDR3: CATSRDKGDGSRAKNIQYF; DNA: TGTGCCACCAGCAGAGATAAAGGGGACGGGAGCAGAGCCAAAAACATTCAGTACTTC
size: -; J: TRBJ2-1; V: TRBV7-2; length: 13; D: -; CDR3: CASSLASFYEQFF; DNA: TGTGCCAGCAGCTTAGCTAGCTTCTATGAGCAGTTCTTC
size: -; J: TRBJ1-1; V: TRBV2; length: 14; D: -; CDR3: CASTQSVPNTEAFF; DNA: TGTGCCAGCACCCAATCGGTCCCGAACACTGAAGCTTTCTTT
size: -; J: TRBJ2-7; V: TRBV7-9; length: 18; D: -; CDR3: CASSRWAGLKRSTYEQYF; DNA: TGTGCCAGCAGCCGGTGGGCAGGCCTCAAGCGGTCGACCTACGAGCAGTACTTC
size: -; J: TRBJ2-3; V: TRBV5-1; length: 14; D: -; CDR3: CASSSTGSADTQYF; DNA: TGCGCCAGCAGCAGCACGGGTAGTGCAGATACGCAGTATTTT
size: -; J: TRBJ1-2; V: TRBV10-3; length: 12; D: -; CDR3: CASVGGDYGYTF; DNA: TGTGCCTCTGTAGGGGGGGACTATGGCTACACCTTC
size: -; J: TRBJ1-2; V: TRBV6-6; length: 13; D: TRBD1; CDR3: CASTEQGIGGYTF; DNA: TGTGCCAGCACCGAACAGGGGATTGGTGGCTACACCTTC
size: -; J: TRBJ1-2; V: TRBV18; length: 12; D: TRBD1; CDR3: CASSASAGQAEF; DNA: TGTGCCAGCTCCGCATCCGCGGGACAGGCGGAATTC
size: few; J: TRBJ2-3; V: TRBV13; length: 16; D: TRBD2; CDR3: CASRPLAGGTTDTQYF; DNA: TGTGCCAGCAGACCGCTAGCGGGAGGAACCACAGATACGCAGTATTTT